This TCR beta chain was identified in a study of early T cells in non-severe SARS-CoV-2 infection. Across the study: Bulk RNA from unsorted whole blood was sequenced; chains were unpaired. Study results and limitations: Missing private and CD4 specificities, VDJdb matching favored anti-spike CD8 responses.

The CDR3 consists of 17 residues. This clonotype showed up just a few times. No antigen is known for it. Unique molecular identifiers (one per individual cDNA molecule) were attached. From the 5' RACE reads, TCRdb called clonotypes with MiXCR, one entry per CDR3 protein. The data contain around 61,000 distinct CDR3 sequences, approximately 10% of them singletons. The clonotype comes from an adult who was a healthcare worker with PCR-confirmed SARS-CoV-2 infection or an uninfected control (not recorded which). Source material: whole blood. The chain is built from TRBV12-1 and TRBJ1-5; the table names TRBD1, a call not compared with the DNA. TRBV12-1 is a pseudogene segment. CDR3 nucleotides: TGTGCCAGCAGCTTTCTGGGTCCCCTACCTTTTAAACAGCCCCAGCATTTT. This translates into CASSFLGPLPFKQPQHF.